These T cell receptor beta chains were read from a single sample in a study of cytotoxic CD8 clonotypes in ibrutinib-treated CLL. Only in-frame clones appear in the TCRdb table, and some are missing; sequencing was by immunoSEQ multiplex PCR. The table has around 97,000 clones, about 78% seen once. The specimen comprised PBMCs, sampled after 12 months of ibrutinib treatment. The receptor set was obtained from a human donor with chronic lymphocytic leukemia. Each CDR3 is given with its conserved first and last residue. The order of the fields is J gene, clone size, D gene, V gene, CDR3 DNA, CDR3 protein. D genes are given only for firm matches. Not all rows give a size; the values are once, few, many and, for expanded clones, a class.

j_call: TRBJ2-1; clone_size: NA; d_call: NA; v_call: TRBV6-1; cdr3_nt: TGTGCCAGCAGTGAACAGCATTCCAGCTCCTACAATGAGCAGTTCTTC; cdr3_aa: CASSEQHSSSYNEQFF
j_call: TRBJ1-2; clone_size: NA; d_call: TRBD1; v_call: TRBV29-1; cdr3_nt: TGCAGCCTAAGCCGACAGGGCAGTGGCTACACCTTC; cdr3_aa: CSLSRQGSGYTF
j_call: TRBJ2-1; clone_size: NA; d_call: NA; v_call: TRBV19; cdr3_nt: TGTGCCAGTAGTATATCGGTGGGGAAGTACAATGAGCAGTTCTTC; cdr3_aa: CASSISVGKYNEQFF
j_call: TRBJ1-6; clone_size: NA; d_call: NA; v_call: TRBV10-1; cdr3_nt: TGCGCCAGCAGTGAGTTTGCCGAGAGCTCCTATAATTCACCCCTCCACTTT; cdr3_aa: CASSEFAESSYNSPLHF
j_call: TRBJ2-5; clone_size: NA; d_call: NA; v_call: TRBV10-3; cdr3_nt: TGTGCCATCAGTCCAAGGACAGGGAGGGAGGAGACCCAGTACTTC; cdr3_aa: CAISPRTGREETQYF
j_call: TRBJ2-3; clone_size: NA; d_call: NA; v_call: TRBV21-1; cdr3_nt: TGTGCCAGCAGCGAGACAGGGGGCCGGGCAGATACGCAGTATTTT; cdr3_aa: CASSETGGRADTQYF
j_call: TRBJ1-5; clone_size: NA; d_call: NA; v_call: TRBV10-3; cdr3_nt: TGTGCCATCAGTGAGAGGGAAAATCAGCCCCAGCATTTT; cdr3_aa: CAISERENQPQHF
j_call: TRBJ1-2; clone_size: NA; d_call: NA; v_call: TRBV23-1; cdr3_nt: TGCGCAGAGGATCCTGGGGACTATGGCTACACCTTC; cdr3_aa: CAEDPGDYGYTF
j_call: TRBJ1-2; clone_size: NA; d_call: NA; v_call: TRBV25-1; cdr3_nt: TGTGCCAGCAGTGAAGGTGTGGTTACAGGGCGAGGCTACACCTTC; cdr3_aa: CASSEGVVTGRGYTF
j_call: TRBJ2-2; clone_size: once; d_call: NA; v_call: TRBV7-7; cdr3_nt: TGTGCCAGTGCAGGGACGGGCACCGGGGAGCTGTTTTTT; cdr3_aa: CASAGTGTGELFF
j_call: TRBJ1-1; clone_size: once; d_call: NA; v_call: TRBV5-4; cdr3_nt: TGTGCCAGCAGCTTGGAGCAGGGTTCTATCACTGAAGCTTTCTTT; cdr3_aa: CASSLEQGSITEAFF
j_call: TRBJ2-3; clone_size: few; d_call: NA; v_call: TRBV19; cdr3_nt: TGTGCCAGTAGTATGGGCACAGATACGCAGTATTTT; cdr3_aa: CASSMGTDTQYF
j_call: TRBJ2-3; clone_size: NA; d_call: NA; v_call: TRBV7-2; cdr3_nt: TGTGCCAGCAGCCCCCGGGGGCAGGGCCCAGATACGCAGTATTTT; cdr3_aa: CASSPRGQGPDTQYF
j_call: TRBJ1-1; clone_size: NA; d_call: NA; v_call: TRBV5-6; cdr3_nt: TGTGCCAGCAGCTTGTCCAGGGGCACTGAAGCTTTCTTT; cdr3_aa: CASSLSRGTEAFF
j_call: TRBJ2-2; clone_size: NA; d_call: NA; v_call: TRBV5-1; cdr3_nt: TGCGCCAGCAGCCTATTCTCTGAAGGGGAGCTGTTTTTT; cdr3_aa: CASSLFSEGELFF
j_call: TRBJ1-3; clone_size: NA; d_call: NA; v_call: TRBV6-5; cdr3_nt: TGTGCCAGCAGTTCGGACCTTCGCCCCTCTGGAAACACCATATATTTT; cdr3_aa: CASSSDLRPSGNTIYF
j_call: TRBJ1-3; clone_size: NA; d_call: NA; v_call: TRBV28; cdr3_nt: TGTGCCAGCAGTTACAGGTCTGGAAACACCATATATTTT; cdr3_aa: CASSYRSGNTIYF
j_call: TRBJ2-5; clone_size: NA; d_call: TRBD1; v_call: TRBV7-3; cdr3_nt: TGTGCCAGCAGCTGGGACAGGCAAGAGACCCAGTACTTC; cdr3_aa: CASSWDRQETQYF
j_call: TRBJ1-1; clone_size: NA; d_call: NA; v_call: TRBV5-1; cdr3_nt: TGCGCCAGCAGCTTGGGGGGGGCGAGCACTGAAGCTTTCTTT; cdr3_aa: CASSLGGASTEAFF
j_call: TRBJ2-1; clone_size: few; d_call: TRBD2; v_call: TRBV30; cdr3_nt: TGTGCCTGGACGGGGGGGTCCAACAATGAGCAGTTCTTC; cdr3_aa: CAWTGGSNNEQFF
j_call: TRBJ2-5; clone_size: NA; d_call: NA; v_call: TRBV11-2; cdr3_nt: TGTGCCAGCAGCTTAAACACGAACAGGGAAGAGACCCAGTACTTC; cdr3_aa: CASSLNTNREETQYF
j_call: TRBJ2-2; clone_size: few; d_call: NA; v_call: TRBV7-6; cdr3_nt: TGTGCCAGCAGCCGTGGCCGGGGGATGGACACCGGGGAGCTGTTTTTT; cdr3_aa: CASSRGRGMDTGELFF
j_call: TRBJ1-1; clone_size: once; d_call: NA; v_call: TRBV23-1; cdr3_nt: TGCGCCAGCAGTCAAGGGGAAGAGGGGGTAATATGGACTGAAGCTTTCTTT; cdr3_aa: CASSQGEEGVIWTEAFF
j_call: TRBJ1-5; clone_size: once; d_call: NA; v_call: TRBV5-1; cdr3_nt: TGCGCCAGCAGCTTGGAGGGGAGCAATCAGCCCCAGCATTTT; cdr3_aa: CASSLEGSNQPQHF
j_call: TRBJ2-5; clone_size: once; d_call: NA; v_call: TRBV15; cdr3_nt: TGTGCCACCAGTAGCAGGGGGGCCCAAGAGACCCAGTACTTC; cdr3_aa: CATSSRGAQETQYF
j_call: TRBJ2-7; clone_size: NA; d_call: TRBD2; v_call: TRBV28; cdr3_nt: TGTGCCGTCGGAGGGACTAGCGGGAACATAGCCTACGAGCAGTACTTC; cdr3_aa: CAVGGTSGNIAYEQYF
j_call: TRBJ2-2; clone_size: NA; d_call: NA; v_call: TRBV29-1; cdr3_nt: TGCAGCGTTTCACAGGGGGGGGTCGCCGGGGAGCTGTTTTTT; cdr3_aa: CSVSQGGVAGELFF
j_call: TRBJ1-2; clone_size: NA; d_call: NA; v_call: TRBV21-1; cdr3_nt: TGTGCCAGCAGCAAAAAAGGAAGCCGGGACAGGGTCTTTGGCTACACCTTC; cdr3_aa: CASSKKGSRDRVFGYTF
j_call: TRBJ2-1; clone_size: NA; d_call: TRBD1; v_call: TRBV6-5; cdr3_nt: TGTGCCAGCAGTTCGTCCGGGACAGGGATGAATAGGGAGCAGTTCTTC; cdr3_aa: CASSSSGTGMNREQFF
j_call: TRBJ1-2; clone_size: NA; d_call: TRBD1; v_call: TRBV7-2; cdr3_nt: TGTGCCAGCAGGCAGGGGGATAACTATGGCTACACCTTC; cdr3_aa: CASRQGDNYGYTF
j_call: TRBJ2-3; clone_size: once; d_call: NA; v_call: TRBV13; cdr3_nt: TGTGCCAGCAGCTTACAGGCAGATACGCAGTATTTT; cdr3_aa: CASSLQADTQYF
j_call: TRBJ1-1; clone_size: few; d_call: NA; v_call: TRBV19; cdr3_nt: TGTGCCAGTAGTCAGGGGTCATTGGGCACTGAAGCTTTCTTT; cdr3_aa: CASSQGSLGTEAFF
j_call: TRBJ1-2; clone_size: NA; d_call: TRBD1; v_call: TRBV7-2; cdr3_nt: TGTGCCAGCAGCCCGAGCAGGGGGCGGGATGGCTACACCTTC; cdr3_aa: CASSPSRGRDGYTF
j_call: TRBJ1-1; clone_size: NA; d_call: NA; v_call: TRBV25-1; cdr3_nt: TGTGCCAGCAGTACTGCCAGCAATTTTAACACTGAAGCTTTCTTT; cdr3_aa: CASSTASNFNTEAFF
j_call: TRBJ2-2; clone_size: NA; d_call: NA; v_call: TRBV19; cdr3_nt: TGTGCCAGTAGTACCAAAGGAGGGGGGAACACCGGGGAGCTGTTTTTT; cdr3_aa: CASSTKGGGNTGELFF
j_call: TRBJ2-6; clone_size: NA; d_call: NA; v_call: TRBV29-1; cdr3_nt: TGCAGCGTTCTCGGTTCCAGGGTCCCCGGGGCCAACGTCCTGACTTTC; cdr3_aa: CSVLGSRVPGANVLTF
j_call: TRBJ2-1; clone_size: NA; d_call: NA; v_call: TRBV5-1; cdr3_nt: TGCGCCAGCAGCCCGAAGGGGTCTGCCTACAATGAGCAGTTCTTC; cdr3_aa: CASSPKGSAYNEQFF
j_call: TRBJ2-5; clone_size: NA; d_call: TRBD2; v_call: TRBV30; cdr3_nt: TGTGCCTGGAGTAAGGGCGGGGGTCAAGAGACCCAGTACTTC; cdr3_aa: CAWSKGGGQETQYF
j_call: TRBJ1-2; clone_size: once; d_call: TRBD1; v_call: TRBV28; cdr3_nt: TGTGCCAGCACCAACGAGGGACAGGAAAGTAATGGCTACACCTTC; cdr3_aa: CASTNEGQESNGYTF
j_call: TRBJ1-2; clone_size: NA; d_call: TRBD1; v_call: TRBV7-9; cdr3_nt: TGTGCCAGCAGCCAGACAGGGGGCCGAAACTATGGCTACACCTTC; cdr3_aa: CASSQTGGRNYGYTF